This T cell receptor (beta chain) was documented in a study of T cell repertoires in cytomegalovirus infection. V shed 2 bases and J shed 2 bases, with 4 bases lying between them. Germline V lookup: CDR1 SGHTA, CDR2 FQGNSA. CDR3 length: 13 residues. This clonotype was found many times. MiXCR, run by TCRdb on the reads, gives a single entry per CDR3 protein. This table holds roughly 600,000 distinct CDR3 sequences, roughly a quarter found once. This chain links TRBV7-2 with TRBJ2-1; D uncertain. The sequenced sample consisted of CD8+ T cells from PBMCs. This TCR was recovered from a human donor in good health (CMV status not recorded). Some clones in this sample may be carry-over from other donors' samples. The CDR3, as DNA: TGTGCCAGCAGCTTAATCCCCTACAATGAGCAGTTCTTC. This gives the protein CASSLIPYNEQFF. Full variable domain (missing parts from reference TRBV7-2 and TRBJ2-1): GAGVSQSPSNKVTEKGKDVELRCDPISGHTALYWYRQSLGQGLEFLIYFQGNSAPDKSGLPSDRFSAERTGGSVSTLTIQRTQQEDSAVYLCASSLIPYNEQFFGPGTRLTVL.